This is a list of T cell receptor beta chains from one sample in a study of T cell clones after liver transplantation. The method was immunoSEQ multiplex PCR; TCRdb's version includes in-frame clones alone and lacks a portion of them. In the table there are around 110,000 clones, roughly nine tenths of which are singletons. Sequenced here: CD4+ T cells from blood, sampled 12 months after liver transplant. The receptor source for this set is a human patient who received a liver transplant. Some T cells may arise from the graft donor. Each CDR3 is given without its conserved first and last residue.

TRBJ2-7 | TRBV5-4 | ASSLQGASYEQY
TRBJ2-1 | TRBV14 | ASSQELRGEQF
TRBJ1-5 | TRBV7-9 | ASSLGGRNQPQH
TRBJ2-7 | TRBV2 | ASKGGTLSSYEQY
TRBJ2-7 | TRBV7-2 | ASSLSGAVSSYEQY
TRBJ2-1 | TRBV7-7 | ASSPGVLWNEQF
TRBJ2-1 | TRBV5-1 | ASSVGLGTGYDNEQF
TRBJ1-5 | TRBV15 | ATGGSSYQPQH
TRBJ2-2 | TRBV10-3 | ATRGGIDTGELF
TRBJ2-1 | TRBV7-9 | ASFPLAGGVNEQF
TRBJ1-1 | TRBV6-1 | ASSARQVNTEAF
TRBJ2-7 | TRBV28 | ASNQQGGGSYEQY
TRBJ1-3 | TRBV4-2 | ASSPRDSGNTIY
TRBJ2-7 | TRBV13 | ASSSPLAGGYEQY
TRBJ1-1 | TRBV13 | ASSFSGLRNTEAF
TRBJ2-5 | TRBV7-8 | ASSLAGGGARETQY
TRBJ1-2 | TRBV30 | AWSVTAGNYGYT
TRBJ2-7 | TRBV5-1 | ASSSRVSFYEQY
TRBJ2-3 | TRBV7-2 | ASSLDRGPPPTDTQY
TRBJ2-1 | TRBV12-5 | ASGSGYLDNEQF
TRBJ2-1 | TRBV5-1 | ASSLTLAGESEQF
TRBJ2-7 | TRBV5-6 | ASSLRQVYEQY
TRBJ2-7 | TRBV30 | AWSGEGLAGVPHEQY
TRBJ2-7 | TRBV5-1 | ASSLSGADYEQY
TRBJ2-2 | TRBV19 | ASSIGIGELF
TRBJ2-7 | TRBV7-8 | ASSLAAFSYEQY
TRBJ2-7 | TRBV5-1 | ASRLRGGPDEQY
TRBJ1-4 | TRBV27 | ASSRSTGGDEKLF
TRBJ2-3 | TRBV28 | ASSFRDRGRRTQY
TRBJ2-3 | TRBV9 | ASSASGARTDTQY
TRBJ2-2 | TRBV5-6 | ASSLVGPSTGELF
TRBJ2-7 | TRBV11-2 | ASSRTSGTSGSSYEQY
TRBJ1-5 | TRBV5-8 | ASSRAMRGDQPQH
TRBJ1-5 | TRBV7-8 | ASSLLGGLEPQH
TRBJ2-6 | TRBV19 | ASKEDYSGANVLT
TRBJ2-7 | TRBV2 | ASLAPSGLREQY
TRBJ2-1 | TRBV6-4 | ASSRSGLAGEDEQF
TRBJ1-3 | TRBV2 | ASSHTYYRGTSGNTIY
TRBJ1-4 | TRBV5-1 | ASRRQGIPENEKLF
TRBJ2-3 | TRBV28 | ASNSLPGTGGPDTQY
TRBJ2-2 | TRBV19 | ASSISAGTGELF
TRBJ2-2 | TRBV18 | ASSPRGLAGAPDTGELF
TRBJ1-5 | TRBV11-3 | ASSLRSNQPQH
TRBJ1-4 | TRBV9 | ASSLRTGQGDEKLF
TRBJ2-3 | TRBV27 | ASSNSEDTQY
TRBJ2-5 | TRBV27 | ASRKRRQETQY
TRBJ2-3 | TRBV15 | ATSRSGGPDTQY
TRBJ2-7 | TRBV7-2 | ASSSVTGSSYEQY
TRBJ1-2 | TRBV5-1 | ASSLKNPSDYGYT
TRBJ1-3 | TRBV19 | ASSPPPRARSGNTIY
TRBJ1-2 | TRBV30 | AWSAPPTEYGYT
TRBJ2-3 | TRBV4-3 | ASSQEILAGLDVFPDTQY
TRBJ1-5 | TRBV5-1 | ASSPGHGREPQH
TRBJ1-2 | TRBV7-9 | ASSPGQGRSGVEGYT
TRBJ2-7 | TRBV11-2 | ASSQIRGEQY
TRBJ1-1 | TRBV6-1 | ASSEAGGQIEAF
TRBJ2-5 | TRBV2 | ASSREGLETQY
TRBJ2-2 | TRBV19 | ASSPLNRDRGIGELF
TRBJ2-3 | TRBV6-1 | ASRRGVGTDTQY
TRBJ2-2 | TRBV27 | ASSFRLTSGRSDTGELF